These T cell receptor beta chains were read from a single sample in a study of monozygotic twins with inflammatory bowel disease. One entry per CDR3 protein, without DNA, is what TCRdb gives after re-calling the 5' RACE reads. There are nearly 450,000 distinct CDR3 sequences in the sample, with 2% to 3% held by the top ten. The material sequenced was blood. These receptors all stem from a human donor with ulcerative colitis or Crohn's disease, or a healthy co-twin of an affected twin (not recorded which). CDR3s include the opening cysteine and the closing phenylalanine or tryptophan.

V	length	J	CDR3
TRBV4-2	13	TRBJ1-2	CASSQGAMDGYTF
TRBV4-3	16	TRBJ2-3	CASSQDTVGVVDTQYF
TRBV20-1	14	TRBJ2-3	CSASGGSSTDTQYF
TRBV4-1	16	TRBJ2-3	CASSQEPKPSTDTQYF
TRBV5-1	14	TRBJ2-5	CASSVLGQRETQYF
TRBV7-9	17	TRBJ2-3	CASSLPGLAGVADTQYF
TRBV28	12	TRBJ1-6	CASSFPNSPLHF
TRBV5-1	16	TRBJ2-3	CASSLRERGPADTQYF
TRBV15	14	TRBJ1-5	CATSRDLGNQPQHF
TRBV12-3/TRBV12-4	19	TRBJ2-1	CASSLGGGLAGRAYNEQFF